Listed below are T cell receptor beta chains from one sample, sequenced in a study of T cell changes during pregnancy in multiple sclerosis. Using immunoSEQ multiplex PCR, the repertoire was profiled, and TCRdb retains in-frame clones only, with some absent. Among some 40,000 clones listed, approximately 92% were seen once. Sequenced: peripheral blood. Every receptor here comes from a female donor with multiple sclerosis, enrolled in a pregnancy study. CDR3s include the opening cysteine and the closing phenylalanine or tryptophan. Fields, in order: V gene, J gene, D gene, CDR3 protein. The D gene is left open where the match is weak.

TRBV7-3	TRBJ2-5	-	CASSSPSGVGRETQYF
TRBV28	TRBJ2-7	-	CASSAPGYEQYF
TRBV27	TRBJ2-5	-	CASSLSRQETQYF
TRBV9	TRBJ2-7	-	CASSRDLYEQYF
TRBV4-3	TRBJ2-1	TRBD2	CASSRTGTSGLYNEQFF
TRBV2	TRBJ2-7	-	CASSESGTYEQYF
TRBV10-2	TRBJ2-7	-	CASSEVAYEQYF
TRBV11-2	TRBJ1-2	-	CASSGGRGYGYTF
TRBV27	TRBJ2-7	TRBD1	CASSLNQGQGLYEQYF
TRBV14	TRBJ1-1	-	CASDSGLNTEAFF
TRBV14	TRBJ1-3	-	CASILAGINSGNTIYF
TRBV27	TRBJ1-2	TRBD1	CASSPGTGSYYGYTF
TRBV5-1	TRBJ2-7	TRBD1	CASSSGPGGGYEQYF
TRBV27	TRBJ2-1	-	CASSFGSSYNEQFF
TRBV7-9	TRBJ2-7	TRBD1	CASSLAGQGGSYEQYF
TRBV9	TRBJ2-3	-	CASSVEGTDTQYF
TRBV4-1	TRBJ2-7	-	CASSQVGQPQYF
TRBV7-9	TRBJ2-7	-	CASSPQGIAVEQYF
TRBV4-2	TRBJ2-5	-	CASSPSAERRLQETQYF